This TCR beta chain was identified in a study of cytotoxic CD8 clonotypes in ibrutinib-treated CLL. Study-level information: The patients comprised some twelve relapsed/refractory and roughly 15 treatment-naive cases, about 18 IGHV unmutated. Findings and limits, study-wide: Clonality was higher at ibrutinib response and returned toward baseline at progression.

For this clone: Its cognate antigen is unknown.

Sequencing used immunoSEQ multiplex PCR; TCRdb keeps in-frame clones, though not all of them. Among approximately 24,000 clones listed, about four fifths were seen once. TCR beta library input comprised roughly 2 micrograms of genomic DNA from cryopreserved PBMCs. Trimming removed 0 bases from V and 6 bases from J, with 8 bases in between. Germline lookup yields CDR1 KGHSH and CDR2 LQKENI. The CDR3 has 14 residues. This TCR came from a human donor with chronic lymphocytic leukemia. This sample comprised PBMCs, obtained before ibrutinib treatment. The gene calls are TRBV18 and TRBJ2-2; D remains ambiguous. CDR3 loop: CASSPPTRAGELFF. The CDR3 DNA reads as TGTGCCAGCTCACCACCCACGCGTGCCGGGGAGCTGTTTTTT.